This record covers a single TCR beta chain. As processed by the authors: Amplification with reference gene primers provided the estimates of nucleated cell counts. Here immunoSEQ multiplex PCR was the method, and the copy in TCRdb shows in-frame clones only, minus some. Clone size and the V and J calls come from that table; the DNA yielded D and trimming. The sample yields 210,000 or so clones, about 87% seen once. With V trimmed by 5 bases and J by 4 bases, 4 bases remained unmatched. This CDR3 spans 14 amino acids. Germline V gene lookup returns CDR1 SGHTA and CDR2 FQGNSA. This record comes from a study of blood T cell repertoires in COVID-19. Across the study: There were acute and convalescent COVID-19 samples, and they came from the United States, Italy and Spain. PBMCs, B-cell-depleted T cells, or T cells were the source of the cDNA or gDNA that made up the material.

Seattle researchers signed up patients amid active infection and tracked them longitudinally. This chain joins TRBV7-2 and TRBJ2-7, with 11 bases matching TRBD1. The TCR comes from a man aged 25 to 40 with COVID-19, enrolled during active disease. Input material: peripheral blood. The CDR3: CASSRTGGSYEQYF. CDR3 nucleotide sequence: TGTGCCAGCAGCCGGACAGGGGGCAGTTACGAGCAGTACTTC.